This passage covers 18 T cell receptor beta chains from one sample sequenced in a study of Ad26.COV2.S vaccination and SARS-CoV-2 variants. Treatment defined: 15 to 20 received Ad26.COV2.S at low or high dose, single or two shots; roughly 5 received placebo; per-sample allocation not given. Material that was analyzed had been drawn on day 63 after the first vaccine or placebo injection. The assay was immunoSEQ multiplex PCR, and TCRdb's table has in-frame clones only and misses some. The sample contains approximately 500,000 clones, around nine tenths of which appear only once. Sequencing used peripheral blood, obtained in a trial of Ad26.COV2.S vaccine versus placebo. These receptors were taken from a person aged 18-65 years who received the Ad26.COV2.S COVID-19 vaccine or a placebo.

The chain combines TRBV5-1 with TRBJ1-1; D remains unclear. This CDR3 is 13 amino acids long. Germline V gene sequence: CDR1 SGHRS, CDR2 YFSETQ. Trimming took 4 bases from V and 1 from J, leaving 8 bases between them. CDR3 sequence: CASSIQQNTEAFF. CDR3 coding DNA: TGCGCCAGCAGCATCCAGCAGAACACTGAAGCTTTCTTT.

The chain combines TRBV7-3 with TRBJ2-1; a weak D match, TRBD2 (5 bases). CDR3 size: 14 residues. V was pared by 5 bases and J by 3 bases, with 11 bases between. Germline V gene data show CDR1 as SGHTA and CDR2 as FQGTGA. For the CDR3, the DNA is TGTGCCAGCAGCCGAGGGAAAAACTACAATGAGCAGTTCTTC. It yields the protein CASSRGKNYNEQFF.

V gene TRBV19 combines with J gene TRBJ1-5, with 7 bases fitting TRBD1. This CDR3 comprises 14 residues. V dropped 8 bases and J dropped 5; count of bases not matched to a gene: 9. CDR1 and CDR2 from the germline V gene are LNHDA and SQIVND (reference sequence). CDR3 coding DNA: TGTGCCAGTCGAGGGCAGGGGGTCTATCAGCCCCAGCATTTT. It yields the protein CASRGQGVYQPQHF.

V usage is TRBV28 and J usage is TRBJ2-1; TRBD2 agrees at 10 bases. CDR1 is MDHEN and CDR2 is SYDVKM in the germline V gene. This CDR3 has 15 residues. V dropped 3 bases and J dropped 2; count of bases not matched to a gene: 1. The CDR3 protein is CASSFTSGTYNEQFF. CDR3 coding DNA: TGTGCCAGCAGTTTTACTAGCGGGACCTACAATGAGCAGTTCTTC.

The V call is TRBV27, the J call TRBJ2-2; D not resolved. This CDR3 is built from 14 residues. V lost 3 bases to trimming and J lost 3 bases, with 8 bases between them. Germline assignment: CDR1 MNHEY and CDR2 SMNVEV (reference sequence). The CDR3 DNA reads TGTGCCAGCAGTTTGGTGGGGTACACCGGGGAGCTGTTTTTT. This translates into CASSLVGYTGELFF.

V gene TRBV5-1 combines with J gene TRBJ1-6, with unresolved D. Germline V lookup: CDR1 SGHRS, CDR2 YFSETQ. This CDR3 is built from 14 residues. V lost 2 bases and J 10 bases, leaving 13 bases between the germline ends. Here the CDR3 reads CASSLTGRKSPLHF. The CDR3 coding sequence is TGCGCCAGCAGCTTAACGGGGAGGAAGTCACCCCTCCACTTT.

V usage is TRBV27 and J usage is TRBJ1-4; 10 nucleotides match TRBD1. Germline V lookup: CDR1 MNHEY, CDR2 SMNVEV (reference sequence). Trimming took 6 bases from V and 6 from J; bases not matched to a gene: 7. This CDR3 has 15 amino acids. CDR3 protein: CASSRDRGGDEKLFF. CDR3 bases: TGTGCCAGCAGCCGGGACAGGGGCGGGGATGAAAAACTGTTTTTT.

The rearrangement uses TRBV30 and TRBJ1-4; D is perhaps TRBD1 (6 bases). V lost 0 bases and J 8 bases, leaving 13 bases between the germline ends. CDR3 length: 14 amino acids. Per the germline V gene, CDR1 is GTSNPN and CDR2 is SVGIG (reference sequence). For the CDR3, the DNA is TGTGCCTGGAGTGTAGGGGGGCGCCGAGAAAAACTGTTTTTT. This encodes CAWSVGGRREKLFF.

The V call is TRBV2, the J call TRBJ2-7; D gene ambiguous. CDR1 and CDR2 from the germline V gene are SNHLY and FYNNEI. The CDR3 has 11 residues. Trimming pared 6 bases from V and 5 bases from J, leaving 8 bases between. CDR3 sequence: CASRTTDEQYF. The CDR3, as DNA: TGTGCCAGCAGGACGACTGACGAGCAGTACTTC.

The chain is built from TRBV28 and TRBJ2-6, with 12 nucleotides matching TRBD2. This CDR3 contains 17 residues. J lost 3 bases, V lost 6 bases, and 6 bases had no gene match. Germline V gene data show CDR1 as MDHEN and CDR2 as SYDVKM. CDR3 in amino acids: CASSSSGRAGGANVLTF. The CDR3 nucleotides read TGTGCCAGCAGCTCTAGCGGGAGGGCCGGTGGGGCCAACGTCCTGACTTTC.

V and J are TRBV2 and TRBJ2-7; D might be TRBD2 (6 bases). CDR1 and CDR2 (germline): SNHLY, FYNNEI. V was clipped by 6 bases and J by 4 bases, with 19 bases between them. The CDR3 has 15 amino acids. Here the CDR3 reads CASSYEGTAGYEQYF. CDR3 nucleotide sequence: TGTGCCAGCAGCTATGAGGGGACGGCGGGGTACGAGCAGTACTTC.

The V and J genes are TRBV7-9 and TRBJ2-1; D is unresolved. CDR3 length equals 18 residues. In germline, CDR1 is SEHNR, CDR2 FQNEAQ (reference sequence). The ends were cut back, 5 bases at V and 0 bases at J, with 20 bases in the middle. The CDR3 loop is CASSPIPFGDYSYNEQFF. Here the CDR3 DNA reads TGTGCCAGCAGCCCTATCCCGTTTGGGGATTACTCCTACAATGAGCAGTTCTTC. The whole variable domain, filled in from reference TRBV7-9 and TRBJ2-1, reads DTGVSQNPRHKITKRGQNVTFRCDPISEHNRLYWYRQTLGQGPEFLTYFQNEAQLEKSRLLSDRFSAERPKGSFSTLEIQRTEQGDSAMYLCASSPIPFGDYSYNEQFFGPGTRLTVL.

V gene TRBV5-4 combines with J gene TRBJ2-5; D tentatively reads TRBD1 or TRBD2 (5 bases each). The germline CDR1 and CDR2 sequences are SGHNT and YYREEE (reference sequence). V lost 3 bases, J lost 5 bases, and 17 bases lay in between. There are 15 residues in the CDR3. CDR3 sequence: CASSSGPTTGETQYF. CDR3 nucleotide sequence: TGTGCCAGCAGCTCGGGACCTACTACGGGGGAGACCCAGTACTTC.

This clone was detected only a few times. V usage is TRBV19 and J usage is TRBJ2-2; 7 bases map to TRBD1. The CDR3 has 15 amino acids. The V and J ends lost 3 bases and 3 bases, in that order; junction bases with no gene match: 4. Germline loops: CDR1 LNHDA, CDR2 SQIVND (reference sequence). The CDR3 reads CASSIEGADTGELFF. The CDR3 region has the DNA TGTGCCAGTAGTATTGAGGGGGCGGACACCGGGGAGCTGTTTTTT.

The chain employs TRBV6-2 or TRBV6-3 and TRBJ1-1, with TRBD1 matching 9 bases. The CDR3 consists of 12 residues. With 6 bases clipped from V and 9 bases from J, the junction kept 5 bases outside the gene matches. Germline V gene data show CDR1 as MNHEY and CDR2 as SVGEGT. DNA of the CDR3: TGTGCCAGCAGCCCCGACAGGGGGAAAGCTTTCTTT. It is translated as CASSPDRGKAFF.

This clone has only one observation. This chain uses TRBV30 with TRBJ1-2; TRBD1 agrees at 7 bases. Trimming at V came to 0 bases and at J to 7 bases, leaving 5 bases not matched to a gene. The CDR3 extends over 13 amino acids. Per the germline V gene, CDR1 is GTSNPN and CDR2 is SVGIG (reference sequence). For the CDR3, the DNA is TGTGCCTGGAGTGTCTTCGGACAGGCTGGCTACACCTTC. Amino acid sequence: CAWSVFGQAGYTF.

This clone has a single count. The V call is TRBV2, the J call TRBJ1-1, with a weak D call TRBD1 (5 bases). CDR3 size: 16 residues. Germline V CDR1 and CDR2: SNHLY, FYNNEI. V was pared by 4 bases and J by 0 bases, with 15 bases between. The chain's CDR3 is CASSGGPGRMNTEAFF. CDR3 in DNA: TGTGCCAGCAGTGGAGGCCCGGGACGTATGAACACTGAAGCTTTCTTT. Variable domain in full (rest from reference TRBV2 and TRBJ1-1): EPEVTQTPSHQVTQMGQEVILRCVPISNHLYFYWYRQILGQKVEFLVSFYNNEISEKSEIFDDQFSVERPDGSNFTLKIRSTKLEDSAMYFCASSGGPGRMNTEAFFGQGTRLTVV.

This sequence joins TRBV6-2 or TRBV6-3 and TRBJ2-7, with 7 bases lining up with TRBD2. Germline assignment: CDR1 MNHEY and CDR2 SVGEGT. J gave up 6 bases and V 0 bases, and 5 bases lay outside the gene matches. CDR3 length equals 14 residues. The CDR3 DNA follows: TGTGCCAGCAGTTACTCGGGGAGGGGCGGCGAGCAGTACTTC. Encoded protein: CASSYSGRGGEQYF.